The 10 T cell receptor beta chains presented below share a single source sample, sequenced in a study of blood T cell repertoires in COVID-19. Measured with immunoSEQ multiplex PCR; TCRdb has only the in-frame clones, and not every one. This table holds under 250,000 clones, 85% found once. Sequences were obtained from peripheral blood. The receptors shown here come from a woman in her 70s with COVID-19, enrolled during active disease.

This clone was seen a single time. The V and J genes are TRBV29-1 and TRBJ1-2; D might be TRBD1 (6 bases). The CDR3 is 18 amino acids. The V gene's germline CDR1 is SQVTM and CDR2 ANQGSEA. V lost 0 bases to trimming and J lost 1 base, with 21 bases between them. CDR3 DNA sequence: TGCAGCGTTGAAGATTGGCCGGGTCGGACAGCCTTTAACTATGGCTACACCTTC. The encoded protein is CSVEDWPGRTAFNYGYTF. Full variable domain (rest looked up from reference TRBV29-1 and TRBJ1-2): SAVISQKPSRDICQRGTSLTIQCQVDSQVTMMFWYRQQPGQSLTLIATANQGSEATYESGFVIDKFPISRPNLTFSTLTVSNMSPEDSSIYLCSVEDWPGRTAFNYGYTFGSGTRLTVV.

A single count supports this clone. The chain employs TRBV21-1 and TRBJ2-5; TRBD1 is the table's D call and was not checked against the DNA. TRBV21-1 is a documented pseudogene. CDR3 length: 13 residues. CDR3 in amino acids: CASSKEDRETQYF. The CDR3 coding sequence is TGTGCCAGCAGCAAAGAGGACAGAGAGACCCAGTACTTC.

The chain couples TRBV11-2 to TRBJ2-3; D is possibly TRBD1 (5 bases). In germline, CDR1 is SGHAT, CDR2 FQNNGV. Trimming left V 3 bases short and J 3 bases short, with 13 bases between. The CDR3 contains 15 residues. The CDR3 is CASSFSGLMTDTQYF. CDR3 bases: TGTGCCAGCAGCTTCTCAGGGTTGATGACAGATACGCAGTATTTT. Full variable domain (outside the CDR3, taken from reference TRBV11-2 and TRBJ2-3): EAGVAQSPRYKIIEKRQSVAFWCNPISGHATLYWYQQILGQGPKLLIQFQNNGVVDDSQLPKDRFSAERLKGVDSTLKIQPAKLEDSAVYLCASSFSGLMTDTQYFGPGTRLTVL.

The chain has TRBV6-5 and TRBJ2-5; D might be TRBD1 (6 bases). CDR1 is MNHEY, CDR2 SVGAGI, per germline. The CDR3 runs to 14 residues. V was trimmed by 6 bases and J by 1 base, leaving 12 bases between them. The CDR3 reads CASRPGHSQETQYF. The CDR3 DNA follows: TGTGCCAGCAGGCCGGGACACTCCCAAGAGACCCAGTACTTC.

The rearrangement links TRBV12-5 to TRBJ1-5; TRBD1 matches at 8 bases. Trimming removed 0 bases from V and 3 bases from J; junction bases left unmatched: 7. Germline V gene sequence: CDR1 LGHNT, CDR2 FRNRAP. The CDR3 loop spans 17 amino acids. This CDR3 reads CASGLVRLDRDNQPQHF. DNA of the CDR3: TGTGCTAGTGGTTTGGTACGATTGGACAGGGACAATCAGCCCCAGCATTTT.

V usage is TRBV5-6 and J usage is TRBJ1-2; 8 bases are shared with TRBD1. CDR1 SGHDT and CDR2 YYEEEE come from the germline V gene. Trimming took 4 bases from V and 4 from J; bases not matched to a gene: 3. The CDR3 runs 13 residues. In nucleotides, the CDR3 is TGTGCCAGCAGCCCGACAGGGGCCTATGGCTACACCTTC. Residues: CASSPTGAYGYTF. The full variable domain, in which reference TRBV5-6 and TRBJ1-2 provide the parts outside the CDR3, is DAGVTQSPTHLIKTRGQQVTLRCSPKSGHDTVSWYQQALGQGPQFIFQYYEEEERQRGNFPDRFSGHQFPNYSSELNVNALLLGDSALYLCASSPTGAYGYTFGSGTRLTVV.

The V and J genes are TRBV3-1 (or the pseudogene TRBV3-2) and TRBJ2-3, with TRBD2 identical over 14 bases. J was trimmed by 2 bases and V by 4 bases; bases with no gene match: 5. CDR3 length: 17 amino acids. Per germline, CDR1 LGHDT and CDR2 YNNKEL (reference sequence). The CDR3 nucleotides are TGTGCCAGCAGCCGCCGGACTAGCGGGGGGCACACAGATACGCAGTATTTT. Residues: CASSRRTSGGHTDTQYF.

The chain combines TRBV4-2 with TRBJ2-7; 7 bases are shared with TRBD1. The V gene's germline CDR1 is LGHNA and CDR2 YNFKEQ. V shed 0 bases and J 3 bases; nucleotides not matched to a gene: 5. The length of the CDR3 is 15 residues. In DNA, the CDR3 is TGTGCCAGCAGCCAAGATCTGGGGACAGACTACGAGCAGTACTTC. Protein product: CASSQDLGTDYEQYF.

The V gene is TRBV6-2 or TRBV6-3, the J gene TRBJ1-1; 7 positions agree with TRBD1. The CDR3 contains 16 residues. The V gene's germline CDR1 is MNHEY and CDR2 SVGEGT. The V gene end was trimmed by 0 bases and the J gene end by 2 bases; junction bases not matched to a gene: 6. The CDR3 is CASSYSETGTNTEAFF. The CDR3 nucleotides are TGTGCCAGCAGTTACTCCGAGACAGGGACCAACACTGAAGCTTTCTTT.

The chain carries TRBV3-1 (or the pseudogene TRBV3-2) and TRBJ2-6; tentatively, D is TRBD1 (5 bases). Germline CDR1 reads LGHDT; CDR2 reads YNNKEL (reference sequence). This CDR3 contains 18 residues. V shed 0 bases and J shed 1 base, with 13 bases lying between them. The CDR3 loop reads CASSQDQGSLSGANVLTF. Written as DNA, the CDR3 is TGTGCCAGCAGCCAAGATCAGGGCAGCCTTTCTGGGGCCAACGTCCTGACTTTC.